This T cell receptor (beta chain) was captured by sequencing in a study of blood T cell repertoires in COVID-19. The CDR3 extends over 16 amino acids. Between the trimmed V and J ends, which lost 3 bases and 3 bases, there was a span of 17 bases. CDR1 and CDR2 from the germline V gene are SGHNT and YENEEA. Recruits, aged roughly 18 to 95 years, lived in 24 US areas. Sequencing was performed with immunoSEQ multiplex PCR; in TCRdb, only in-frame clones are kept and a portion is missing. The sample lists around 240,000 clones, 86% occurring once. This receptor was taken from a woman aged 50 to 65 who had recovered from COVID-19. J is TRBJ1-1 and V is TRBV11-3, with D possibly TRBD1 on 5 matching bases. Sequences were obtained from PBMCs or T cells enriched from blood (not recorded which). The CDR3 loop reads CASSFTNVPGDTEAFF. CDR3 coding DNA: TGTGCCAGCAGCTTCACCAACGTGCCGGGGGACACTGAAGCTTTCTTT.